Presented here are 22 T cell receptor beta chains from one specimen sequenced in a study of shared clonotypes between healthy human individuals. Only CD45RO-negative cells positively selected for CCR7 counted as naive CD8 cells, so terminally differentiated effector memory CD45RA+ cells were excluded. Repertoires were generated with immunoSEQ multiplex PCR, while TCRdb's copy carries only in-frame clones and drops some. The profile shows 2 million or so clones, about 95% of them singletons. Sequencing was carried out using naive CD8+ T cells sorted from blood. The receptors were sampled from a man in his late teens or twenties in good health.

The chain recombines TRBV5-1 with TRBJ2-2; D perhaps matches TRBD1 (5 bases). This CDR3 is built from 15 residues. CDR1 is SGHRS, CDR2 YFSETQ, per germline. V lost 3 bases, J lost 6 bases, and 15 bases lay in between. The CDR3 protein is CASSSAGQGSGELFF. The CDR3 coding sequence is TGCGCCAGCAGCTCGGCAGGGCAGGGATCCGGGGAGCTGTTTTTT.

J is TRBJ1-5 and V is TRBV7-8; D not certain. V dropped 5 bases and J dropped 3 bases, with 11 bases sitting between them. The CDR3 is made up of 14 amino acids. Germline V gene sequence: CDR1 SGHVS, CDR2 FQNEAQ. The CDR3 reads CASSPGGFNQPQHF. The CDR3 DNA follows: TGTGCCAGCAGCCCAGGAGGTTTCAATCAGCCCCAGCATTTT.

This clone was recorded only once. V usage is TRBV13 and J usage is TRBJ1-3, with D possibly being TRBD1 (5 bases). V lost 0 bases and J 0 bases, leaving 12 bases between the germline ends. Germline V lookup: CDR1 PRHDT, CDR2 FYEKMQ (reference sequence). This CDR3 comprises 17 residues. The CDR3 protein is CASSLGRTRFSGNTIYF. The CDR3 DNA sequence: TGTGCCAGCAGCTTAGGGAGGACACGGTTCTCTGGAAACACCATATATTTT.

V and J are TRBV27 and TRBJ2-7, with D perhaps TRBD2 (5 bases). The CDR3 spans 16 residues. From germline, CDR1 is MNHEY and CDR2 SMNVEV (reference sequence). The V end lost 2 bases, the J end lost 2 bases, and 16 bases lay between the germline ends. The CDR3: CASSLIWETIPYEQYF. The CDR3 DNA reads TGTGCCAGCAGTTTAATATGGGAGACGATCCCCTACGAGCAGTACTTC.

This clone has only one observation. The CDR3 here is CASLPGTGFTEAFF. CDR3 DNA sequence: TGTGCCAGCTTACCCGGGACAGGGTTTACTGAAGCTTTCTTT. The gene calls are TRBV6-1 and TRBJ1-1, with 9 bases lining up with TRBD1. V dropped 8 bases and J dropped 5; count of bases not matched to a gene: 9. CDR1 is MNHNS, CDR2 SASEGT, per germline. This CDR3 has 14 residues.

The rearrangement joins TRBV6-1 to TRBJ2-2; the match to TRBD1 covers 9 bases. Germline V gene data show CDR1 as MNHNS and CDR2 as SASEGT. The CDR3 covers 15 residues. The junction had 7 bases not matched to a gene; V was cut back by 6 bases and J by 5 bases. DNA for the CDR3: TGTGCCAGCAGGAAACAGGGGGCGAGAACCGGGGAGCTGTTTTTT. Translation: CASRKQGARTGELFF.

On this clone: The sample holds other DNA sequences that translate to the same CDR3. V is TRBV19 and J is TRBJ2-3; no firm D call. The CDR3 length is 13 residues. Between the trimmed V and J ends, which lost 5 bases and 0 bases, there was a span of 6 bases. The germline CDR1 and CDR2 sequences are LNHDA and SQIVND (reference sequence). The CDR3: CASSRSSTDTQYF. The CDR3 bases are TGTGCCAGTAGTCGGTCTAGCACAGATACGCAGTATTTT.

The chain couples TRBV2 to TRBJ2-2; 12 nucleotides agree with TRBD2. Trimming at V came to 7 bases and at J to 0 bases, leaving 12 bases not matched to a gene. Germline V lookup: CDR1 SNHLY, CDR2 FYNNEI. The length of the CDR3 is 19 residues. CDR3 loop: CASKNPGTSGPANTGELFF. The CDR3 nucleotides read TGTGCCAGCAAAAACCCCGGGACTAGCGGGCCAGCGAACACCGGGGAGCTGTTTTTT. Full variable domain (outside the CDR3, taken from reference TRBV2 and TRBJ2-2): EPEVTQTPSHQVTQMGQEVILRCVPISNHLYFYWYRQILGQKVEFLVSFYNNEISEKSEIFDDQFSVERPDGSNFTLKIRSTKLEDSAMYFCASKNPGTSGPANTGELFFGEGSRLTVL.

The chain combines TRBV9 with TRBJ2-7, with 12 bases lining up with TRBD1. Germline loops: CDR1 SGDLS, CDR2 YYNGEE. V lost 4 bases and J lost 6; bases outside the gene matches: 8. CDR3 length: 15 amino acids. The CDR3 DNA sequence: TGTGCCAGCAGCCCCACCGGGACAGGGGGCGGCGAGCAGTACTTC. Translation: CASSPTGTGGGEQYF.

Turning to this clone: Other DNA sequences within the sample encode an identical CDR3. The rearrangement uses TRBV5-4 and TRBJ1-2; D remains ambiguous. V lost 0 bases, J lost 0 bases, and 6 bases lay in between. The CDR3 contains 14 residues. The germline V gene has CDR1 SGHNT and CDR2 YYREEE (reference sequence). The DNA for the CDR3 is TGTGCCAGCAGCTTGGACGGAACTAACTATGGCTACACCTTC. Its translation: CASSLDGTNYGYTF.

Of note for this clone: Other nucleotide sequences in the sample specify the same CDR3. The chain has TRBV6-6 and TRBJ2-7, with D possibly being TRBD1 or TRBD2 (5 bases each). CDR1 and CDR2 from the germline V gene are MNHNY and SVGAGI (reference sequence). CDR3 length equals 14 residues. Trimming removed 0 bases from V and 2 bases from J, with 8 bases in between. CDR3 residues: CASSYSGPTYEQYF. The CDR3 nucleotides are TGTGCCAGCAGTTACTCGGGACCTACCTACGAGCAGTACTTC.

DNA of the CDR3: TGTGCCAGCAGCCTTGGCCCAGACCCCGCTACTAATGAAAAACTGTTTTTT. It yields the protein CASSLGPDPATNEKLFF. The gene calls are TRBV5-6 and TRBJ1-4; the D is unclear. Germline V gene sequence: CDR1 SGHDT, CDR2 YYEEEE. V shed 4 bases and J shed 2 bases, with 18 bases lying between them. CDR3 length: 17 residues.

In regard to this clone: The same CDR3 is also encoded by other DNA sequences in this sample. The chain couples TRBV29-1 to TRBJ2-7; D is tentatively TRBD1 or TRBD2 (5 bases each). Looked up from germline, CDR1 is SQVTM and CDR2 is ANQGSEA. Deletions cut 1 base from V and 2 bases from J, with 6 bases between. The CDR3 spans 12 residues. CDR3 sequence: CSVEVGAYEQYF. The CDR3 region has the DNA TGCAGCGTTGAAGTGGGGGCCTACGAGCAGTACTTC.

V gene TRBV30 combines with J gene TRBJ1-5, with TRBD1 matching 10 bases. CDR1 is GTSNPN and CDR2 is SVGIG in the germline V gene (reference sequence). The length of the CDR3 is 17 residues. The V segment lost 6 bases and the J segment 5 bases; nucleotides outside the gene matches: 16. The CDR3 loop reads CACFGTGEKGWDQPQHF. The CDR3 coding sequence is TGTGCCTGTTTCGGGACAGGGGAAAAAGGTTGGGATCAGCCCCAGCATTTT.

Turning to this clone: Other DNA variants within this sample encode the same CDR3. The CDR3 DNA sequence: TGCGCCAGCAGCTCCGGGACAGGAGCCTACAATGAGCAGTTCTTC. Protein: CASSSGTGAYNEQFF. This rearrangement joins TRBV5-1 to TRBJ2-1, with TRBD1 identical over 8 bases. V shed 3 bases and J 2 bases; nucleotides not matched to a gene: 4. Germline-derived CDR1 and CDR2 are SGHRS and YFSETQ. The CDR3 covers 15 residues.

The V gene is TRBV27, the J gene TRBJ2-2; 10 bases align to TRBD2. Germline V CDR1 and CDR2: MNHEY, SMNVEV (reference sequence). The CDR3 totals 19 residues. Germline trimming cut 4 bases from V and 1 base from J; bases unmatched to any gene: 12. The CDR3 DNA reads TGTGCCAGCAGTTCCCTCAAAGCGGGGGGGCCCCTGAACACCGGGGAGCTGTTTTTT. It is translated as CASSSLKAGGPLNTGELFF.

This chain joins TRBV9 and TRBJ2-3; 9 positions match TRBD2. The germline V gene encodes CDR1 SGDLS and CDR2 YYNGEE. CDR3 length equals 16 residues. V was pared by 3 bases and J by 6 bases, with 11 bases of the junction left unmatched. For the CDR3, the DNA is TGTGCCAGCAGCGAAGAAGCGGGAGGATCGAGGGATACGCAGTATTTT. Translating it yields CASSEEAGGSRDTQYF.

The chain uses TRBV30 and TRBJ2-3, with D possibly being TRBD1 (6 bases). The CDR3 runs to 14 residues. From germline, CDR1 is GTSNPN and CDR2 SVGIG (reference sequence). V dropped 0 bases and J dropped 2 bases, with 9 bases sitting between them. The CDR3 region has the DNA TGTGCCTGGAGTGTAGGGGGTCTCACAGATACGCAGTATTTT. The encoded protein is CAWSVGGLTDTQYF.

The chain couples TRBV6-6 to TRBJ2-2, with unresolved D. Between the trimmed V and J ends, which lost 0 bases and 8 bases, there was a span of 13 bases. Germline V CDR1 and CDR2: MNHNY, SVGAGI (reference sequence). The CDR3 consists of 15 residues. The CDR3 coding sequence is TGTGCCAGCAGTTACTCTAGGGCCACCGCGGGGGAGCTGTTTTTT. It codes for CASSYSRATAGELFF.

The DNA of the CDR3 is TGCGCCAGCAGAACAGCCTGGAGTGACACTGAAGCTTTCTTT. It codes for CASRTAWSDTEAFF. The chain has TRBV5-1 and TRBJ1-1; D gene uncertain. The CDR3 loop spans 14 amino acids. The germline V gene has CDR1 SGHRS and CDR2 YFSETQ. The V end lost 5 bases, the J end lost 3 bases, and 14 bases lay between the germline ends.

The rearrangement links TRBV27 to TRBJ2-7, with 8 bases that match TRBD2. J lost 2 bases, V lost 7 bases, and 16 bases had no gene match. CDR3 size: 17 residues. Germline V gene sequence: CDR1 MNHEY, CDR2 SMNVEV (reference sequence). The CDR3 sequence is CASTPSAGDLIPYEQYF. The CDR3 DNA sequence: TGTGCCAGCACCCCCTCAGCGGGGGACTTGATCCCCTACGAGCAGTACTTC.

V is TRBV4-3 and J is TRBJ1-2; D ambiguous. V was trimmed by 1 base and J by 8 bases, leaving 11 bases between them. The CDR3 length is 13 residues. Germline lookup yields CDR1 LGHNA and CDR2 YSLEER. CDR3 bases: TGCGCCAGCAGCCAAGGAGAGGATTGGGGCTACACCTTC. It translates to CASSQGEDWGYTF.